The 25 T cell receptor beta chains below all came from one sample that was sequenced in a study of early T cells in non-severe SARS-CoV-2 infection (dated by TCRdb to the early 2020s). Receptor amplification or capture employed 5' RACE. The instrument given in TCRdb is NextSeq 500. In TCRdb, the public reads were trimmed at Q25 with fastp and aligned with MiXCR, with productive beta chains retained. For every CDR3 protein sequence, its rows merge into one entry that carries the most common genes and DNA. The sample has around 64,000 distinct CDR3 sequences on record, over 9.5% of them singletons. The ten largest clones add up to about 1.3% of the sample. The sample in question was whole blood, obtained at baseline. The receptors here all came from an adult who was a healthcare worker with PCR-confirmed SARS-CoV-2 infection or an uninfected control (not recorded which).

V and J are TRBV20-1 and TRBJ2-2, with 8 bases that match TRBD2. The germline V gene encodes CDR1 DFQATT and CDR2 SNEGSKA (reference sequence). J gave up 8 bases and V 1 base, and 9 bases lay outside the gene matches. CDR3 length equals 15 residues. The CDR3 DNA is TGCAGTGCTAGAGGAACGGGAGGGCCTGATGGGGAGCTGTTTTTT. The encoded protein is CSARGTGGPDGELFF.

This clonotype was counted ten times or more. V usage is TRBV12-3 or TRBV12-4 and J usage is TRBJ1-2; D perhaps matches TRBD1 (6 bases). CDR3 length: 12 residues. The V end lost 5 bases, the J end lost 3 bases, and 7 bases lay between the germline ends. CDR3 nucleotide sequence: TGTGCCAGCAGTGGGGGCGACTATGGCTACACCTTC. It is translated as CASSGGDYGYTF.

This clonotype appeared a few times. The genes are TRBV6-5 and TRBJ1-1; a weak D match, TRBD1 (6 bases). Germline CDR1 reads MNHEY; CDR2 reads SVGAGI. V lost 2 bases to trimming and J lost 3 bases, with 10 bases between them. The CDR3 totals 14 residues. CDR3 in DNA: TGTGCCAGCAGTTACATGGCAGGGGACACTGAAGCTTTCTTT. Its translation: CASSYMAGDTEAFF.

This clonotype was detected ten times or more. V is TRBV2 and J is TRBJ1-5, with 8 bases identical to TRBD1. V gave up 4 bases and J gave up 9 bases; unmatched junction bases: 8. The length of the CDR3 is 14 residues. The germline gives CDR1 SNHLY, CDR2 FYNNEI. The CDR3 DNA follows: TGTGCCAGCAGTGCGGGACAGGACCTAGGGCCCCAGCATTTT. Its translation: CASSAGQDLGPQHF.

This clonotype was detected a few times. The chain uses TRBV30 and TRBJ2-1; 13 bases fit TRBD2. The length of the CDR3 is 16 residues. Germline V gives CDR1 GTSNPN, CDR2 SVGIG (reference sequence). V lost 3 bases and J lost 0; bases outside the gene matches: 2. The CDR3 sequence is CAWRLAGGSSYNEQFF. In nucleotides, the CDR3 is TGTGCCTGGAGACTAGCGGGAGGGAGCTCCTACAATGAGCAGTTCTTC.

The chain joins TRBV25-1 to TRBJ1-3; the D is unclear. Trimming pared 7 bases from V and 4 bases from J, leaving 11 bases between. The CDR3 spans 13 residues. Germline CDR1 MGHDK, CDR2 SYGVNS. CDR3: CASTPTVGNTIYF. CDR3 nucleotides: TGTGCCAGCACCCCGACGGTGGGAAACACCATATATTTT.

The chain recombines TRBV19 with TRBJ2-6; D gene uncertain. V dropped 5 bases and J dropped 4 bases, with 18 bases sitting between them. The CDR3 loop spans 17 amino acids. Per germline, CDR1 LNHDA and CDR2 SQIVND (reference sequence). Here the CDR3 DNA reads TGTGCCAGTAGTTTTCCGTCCTTGACTTCCGGGGCCAACGTCCTGACTTTC. This sequence encodes CASSFPSLTSGANVLTF.

This clonotype was picked up many times. This rearrangement joins TRBV6-2 or TRBV6-3 to TRBJ2-4, with D possibly matching TRBD2 (6 bases). This CDR3 has 15 amino acids. V shed 6 bases and J shed 0 bases, with 12 bases lying between them. From germline, CDR1 is MNHEY and CDR2 SVGEGT. The CDR3 coding sequence is TGTGCCAGCAGATCGCGGGGACTAGCCAAAAACATTCAGTACTTC. It yields the protein CASRSRGLAKNIQYF.

The V and J genes are TRBV12-3 or TRBV12-4 and TRBJ1-2, with D maybe TRBD1 (5 bases). The CDR3 covers 14 residues. V gave up 3 bases and J gave up 6 bases, with 14 bases separating them. This CDR3 reads CASSFNGQGNGYTF. DNA of the CDR3: TGTGCCAGCAGTTTCAACGGGCAGGGAAATGGCTACACCTTC.

This clonotype was counted many times. The DNA for the CDR3 is TGTGCCAGCAGCCGATTCGGGGCTTACTACTCCTACGAGCAGTACTTC. It codes for CASSRFGAYYSYEQYF. The chain has TRBV7-9 and TRBJ2-7, with D possibly called TRBD1 or TRBD2 (5 bases each). CDR3 length: 16 amino acids. Trimming removed 5 bases from V and 0 bases from J, with 17 bases in between. Germline V gene lookup returns CDR1 SEHNR and CDR2 FQNEAQ (reference sequence).

This sequence joins TRBV6-1 and TRBJ2-7, with 7 bases aligning to TRBD2. Germline V gene sequence: CDR1 MNHNS, CDR2 SASEGT. Germline trimming cut 6 bases from V and 0 bases from J; bases unmatched to any gene: 8. The CDR3 extends over 15 amino acids. The CDR3 bases are TGTGCCAGCAGCCTTACTAGCGCGAGCTCCTACGAGCAGTACTTC. It translates to CASSLTSASSYEQYF.

A few counts support this clonotype. V usage is TRBV18 and J usage is TRBJ2-4; 8 bases match TRBD2. The CDR3 contains 15 residues. J gave up 10 bases and V 3 bases, and 11 bases lay outside the gene matches. Per germline, CDR1 KGHSH and CDR2 LQKENI. CDR3 amino acids: CASSPSTGRGGIQYF. The CDR3 DNA reads as TGTGCCAGCTCACCCTCGACAGGTCGCGGGGGGATTCAGTACTTC.

The V gene is TRBV27, the J gene TRBJ2-1; D is uncertain. The germline V gene encodes CDR1 MNHEY and CDR2 SMNVEV (reference sequence). With 2 bases removed from V and 12 bases from J, the gap between germline ends came to 14 bases. This CDR3 has 13 residues. This chain's CDR3 is CASSLTDLGVQFF. CDR3 sequence (DNA): TGTGCCAGCAGTTTAACCGACCTTGGCGTGCAGTTCTTC.

This clonotype was seen only a few times. The V call is TRBV13, the J call TRBJ1-2; D is unresolved. The V end was cut by 6 bases, the J end by 3 bases, with 5 bases between. This CDR3 has 11 residues. In germline, CDR1 is PRHDT, CDR2 FYEKMQ (reference sequence). The CDR3 here is CASSSYYGYTF. The DNA for the CDR3 is TGTGCCAGCAGTAGTTACTATGGCTACACCTTC.

This clonotype was detected only a few times. The V call is TRBV29-1, the J call TRBJ1-3; TRBD1 matches at 10 bases. V was clipped by 4 bases and J by 3 bases; unmatched bases: 9. The CDR3 is made up of 16 amino acids. CDR1 is SQVTM, CDR2 ANQGSEA, per germline. This CDR3 is CSVVFSGQGYGNTIYF. The CDR3 nucleotides read TGCAGCGTTGTGTTCTCGGGACAGGGGTATGGAAACACCATATATTTT.

This clonotype appeared once. The CDR3 DNA reads TGTGCCAGCAGTGAAGGCCTGCAGGTTACCTCCTACGAGCAGTACTTC. This translates into CASSEGLQVTSYEQYF. This chain links TRBV6-1 with TRBJ2-7; D is unclear. Germline V CDR1 and CDR2: MNHNS, SASEGT. V dropped 1 base and J dropped 0 bases, with 13 bases sitting between them. CDR3 size: 16 residues.

This clonotype was seen only a few times. This sequence joins TRBV10-3 and TRBJ1-6; tentative D call: TRBD1 (5 bases). The CDR3 sequence is 15 residues long. V dropped 0 bases and J dropped 4 bases, with 7 bases sitting between them. Germline lookup yields CDR1 ENHRY and CDR2 SYGVKD. In DNA form, the CDR3 reads TGTGCCATCAGTGAGTCGAGACAGTATAATTCACCCCTCCACTTT. Encoded protein: CAISESRQYNSPLHF.

V usage is TRBV21-1 and J usage is TRBJ1-5; the D segment call TRBD1 is taken from the table without a DNA check. TRBV21-1 is assigned pseudogene status. The CDR3 consists of 15 residues. CDR3 residues: CASSSQGLGNQPQHF. In nucleotides, the CDR3 is TGTGCCAGCAGCTCACAGGGATTAGGCAATCAGCCCCAGCATTTT.

CDR3 loop: CASSWVVAGDDEQYF. In nucleotides, the CDR3 is TGTGCCAGCAGCTGGGTGGTGGCGGGAGACGACGAGCAGTACTTC. The chain joins TRBV5-6 to TRBJ2-7; 7 bases are shared with TRBD2. With V trimmed by 3 bases and J by 5 bases, 11 bases remained unmatched. Germline assignment: CDR1 SGHDT and CDR2 YYEEEE. The CDR3 extends over 15 amino acids.

This clonotype was counted between two and nine times. The CDR3 region has the DNA TGCAGCGTCGGACAGTCTTTATACGAGCAGTACTTC. This translates into CSVGQSLYEQYF. The rearrangement uses TRBV29-1 and TRBJ2-7; maybe TRBD1 (6 bases). This CDR3 comprises 12 residues. V was shortened by 6 bases and J by 4 bases, with 13 bases between the two germline ends. Germline V gene lookup returns CDR1 SQVTM and CDR2 ANQGSEA.

The chain combines TRBV19 with TRBJ2-2; 8 nucleotides align to TRBD2. The CDR3 has 16 amino acids. After removal of 5 bases from V and 5 bases from J, the junction contained 10 bases not matched to a gene. CDR1 is LNHDA and CDR2 is SQIVND in the germline V gene (reference sequence). The CDR3 is CASSPNGRAVTGELFF. The CDR3 DNA reads as TGTGCCAGTAGTCCGAACGGGAGGGCCGTGACCGGGGAGCTGTTTTTT.

There are a few counts of this clonotype. The V call is TRBV13, the J call TRBJ2-3; tentatively, D is TRBD1 (6 bases). Germline-derived CDR1 and CDR2 are PRHDT and FYEKMQ (reference sequence). This CDR3 comprises 15 residues. The V gene lost 4 bases and the J gene lost 2 bases, with 13 bases spanning the gap. This CDR3 is CASSSNREATDTQYF. The CDR3 DNA follows: TGTGCCAGCAGCTCAAACAGGGAAGCCACAGATACGCAGTATTTT. The full variable domain, its missing parts supplied by reference TRBV13 and TRBJ2-3, is AAGVIQSPRHLIKEKRETATLKCYPIPRHDTVYWYQQGPGQDPQFLISFYEKMQSDKGSIPDRFSAQQFSDYHSELNMSSLELGDSALYFCASSSNREATDTQYFGPGTRLTVL.

This clonotype occurred a few times. V is TRBV7-2 and J is TRBJ1-1, with D possibly TRBD1 on 5 matching bases. The CDR3 spans 13 residues. In germline, CDR1 is SGHTA, CDR2 FQGNSA. V lost 3 bases and J 9 bases, leaving 14 bases between the germline ends. This chain's CDR3 is CASSFQETAQAFF. The CDR3 coding sequence is TGTGCCAGCAGCTTCCAAGAGACAGCTCAAGCTTTCTTT.

The chain combines TRBV28 with TRBJ2-7; 7 bases are shared with TRBD2. Germline V gene sequence: CDR1 MDHEN, CDR2 SYDVKM. This CDR3 has 14 amino acids. With 6 bases clipped from V and 2 bases from J, the junction kept 7 bases outside the gene matches. The CDR3 loop reads CASRGEGATYEQYF. The DNA for the CDR3 is TGTGCCAGCAGAGGGGAGGGAGCGACCTACGAGCAGTACTTC.

Ten or more counts support this clonotype. This chain links TRBV6-4 with TRBJ2-1; TRBD2 matches 7 bases. Trimming at V came to 3 bases and at J to 7 bases, leaving 9 bases not matched to a gene. CDR1 is MRHNA, CDR2 SNTAGT, per germline. This CDR3 spans 15 amino acids. The chain's CDR3 is CASSEVAGEGNEQFF. CDR3 sequence (DNA): TGTGCCAGCAGTGAAGTTGCGGGAGAGGGAAATGAGCAGTTCTTC.